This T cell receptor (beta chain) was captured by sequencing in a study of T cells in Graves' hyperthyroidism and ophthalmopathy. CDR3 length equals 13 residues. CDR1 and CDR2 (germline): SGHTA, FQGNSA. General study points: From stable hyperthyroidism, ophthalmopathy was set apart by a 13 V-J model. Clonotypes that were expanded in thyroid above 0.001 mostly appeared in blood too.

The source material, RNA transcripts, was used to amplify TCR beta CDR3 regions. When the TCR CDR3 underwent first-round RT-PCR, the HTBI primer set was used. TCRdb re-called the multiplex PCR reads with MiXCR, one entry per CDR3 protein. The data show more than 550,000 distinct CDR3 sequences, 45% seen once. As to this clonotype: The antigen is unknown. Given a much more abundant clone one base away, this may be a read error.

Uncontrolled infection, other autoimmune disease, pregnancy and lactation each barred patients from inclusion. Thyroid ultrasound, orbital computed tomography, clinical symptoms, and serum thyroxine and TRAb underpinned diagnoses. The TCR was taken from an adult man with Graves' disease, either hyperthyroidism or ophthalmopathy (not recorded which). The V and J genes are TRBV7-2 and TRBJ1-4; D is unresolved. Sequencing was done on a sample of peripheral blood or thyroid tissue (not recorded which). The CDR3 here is CVSSLLHGEKLFF. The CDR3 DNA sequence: TGTGTCAGCAGCTTACTCCACGGTGAAAAACTGTTTTTT.